A single T cell receptor beta chain is shown here with its context. What it binds is unknown. The data were obtained in a study of siplizumab effects on memory and regulatory T cells. General study results and limits: Mappable alloreactive CD4+ clones came from Treg cells more than 55% of the time on average with siplizumab, against 26.9% in controls.

The ends were cut back, 0 bases at V and 2 bases at J, with 10 bases in the middle. The CDR3 has 15 residues. Germline loops: CDR1 SGHTA, CDR2 FQGTGA. Some clones are missing from TCRdb's copy, which holds only in-frame ones; the method was immunoSEQ multiplex PCR. The data hold tens of thousands of clones, with 95% to 98% observed a single time. This receptor was obtained from a human donor in good health. The J gene is TRBJ2-5, the V gene TRBV7-3; D uncertain. Sequencing input: naive CD4+ T cells sorted from blood. The CDR3 DNA sequence: TGTGCCAGCAGCTTAACTATGGAGAGACAAGAGACCCAGTACTTC. It yields the protein CASSLTMERQETQYF.